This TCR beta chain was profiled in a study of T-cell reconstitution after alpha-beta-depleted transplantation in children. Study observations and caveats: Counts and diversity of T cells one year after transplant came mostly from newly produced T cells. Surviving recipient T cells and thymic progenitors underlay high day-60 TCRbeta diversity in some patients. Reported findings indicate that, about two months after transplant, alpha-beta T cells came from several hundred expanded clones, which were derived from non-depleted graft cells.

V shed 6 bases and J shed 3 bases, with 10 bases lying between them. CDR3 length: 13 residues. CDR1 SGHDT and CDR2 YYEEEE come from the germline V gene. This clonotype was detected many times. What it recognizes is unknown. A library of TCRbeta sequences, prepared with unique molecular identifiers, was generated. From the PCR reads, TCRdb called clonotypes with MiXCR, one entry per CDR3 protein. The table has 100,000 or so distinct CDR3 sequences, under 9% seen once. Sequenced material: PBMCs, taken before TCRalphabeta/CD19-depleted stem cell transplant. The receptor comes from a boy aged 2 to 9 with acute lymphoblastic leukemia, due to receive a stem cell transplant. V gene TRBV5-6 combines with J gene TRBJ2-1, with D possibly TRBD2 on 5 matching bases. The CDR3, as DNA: TGTGCCAGCATTCCCAGCGGCTACAATGAGCAGTTCTTC. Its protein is CASIPSGYNEQFF.